This T cell receptor beta chain stems from a study of shared clonotypes between healthy human individuals. General observations from the study: Non-shared clonotypes had lower generation probabilities than clonotypes shared by all four sorted-subset donors.

Some clones are missing from TCRdb's copy, which holds only in-frame ones; the method was immunoSEQ multiplex PCR. The repertoire consists of over a million clones, with about 80% occurring once and the leading ten covering 1.4%. The germline CDR1 and CDR2 sequences are SGHAT and FQNNGV. V lost 4 bases, J lost 2 bases, and 13 bases lay in between. CDR3 size: 15 residues. A remark on this clone: Its specificity is not known.

Sequencing input: memory CD4+ T cells sorted from blood. Sample subset: CD45RA-negative fraction. The chain recombines TRBV11-2 with TRBJ2-3; D is tentatively TRBD1 or TRBD2 (5 bases each). The origin of this receptor is a man aged 18 to 30 in good health. CDR3 protein: CASSYTGTTTDTQYF. In DNA, the CDR3 is TGTGCCAGCAGCTACACCGGGACGACCACAGATACGCAGTATTTT.